Sequencing of this T cell receptor beta chain was carried out in a study of type 1 regulatory T cells. Each CDR3 protein is one row after TCRdb ran MiXCR on the reads. Of about 97,000 distinct CDR3 sequences detected, around a third appear once; the ten largest clones hold 2% to 2.5%. V lost 3 bases to trimming and J lost 2 bases, with 10 bases between them. This CDR3 has 14 amino acids. Germline-derived CDR1 and CDR2 are SGHTA and FQGNSA. The receptor was isolated from a human donor in good health. Sequencing input: CD4+ T cells, either the whole sample or a sorted fraction (not recorded which). The rearrangement joins TRBV7-2 to TRBJ1-1; D is unresolved. CDR3: CASSLFQVNTEAFF. As DNA, the CDR3 is TGTGCCAGCAGCTTGTTCCAGGTAAACACTGAAGCTTTCTTT.